The present TCR beta chain was sequenced within a study of blood T cell repertoires in COVID-19. Study background: From the United States, Italy and Spain came samples of acute and convalescent COVID-19.

The CDR3 is 16 amino acids. Per germline, CDR1 MNHNS and CDR2 SASEGT. J gave up 0 bases and V 4 bases, and 7 bases lay outside the gene matches. Authors' data handling: Scientists estimated how many nucleated cells there were by amplifying reference gene primers. The repertoire was sequenced with immunoSEQ multiplex PCR; TCRdb's copy has only in-frame clones and lacks some. V and J calls and clone size follow that table, whereas D and trimming were derived from the DNA. The sample includes roughly 120,000 clones, about 88% of them seen just once. This clone was recorded once. Enrollment of patients from Seattle took place during active infection, with longitudinal follow-up.

This chain connects TRBV6-1 to TRBJ2-7; 9 bases agree with TRBD1. The receptor comes from a man in his 60s with COVID-19, enrolled during active disease. The specimen was peripheral blood. As DNA, the CDR3 is TGTGCCAGCAGTGCGTGGGACAGGGATTACTCCTACGAGCAGTACTTC. It codes for CASSAWDRDYSYEQYF.